Following are 17 T cell receptor beta chains from one sample sequenced in a study of blood T cell repertoires in COVID-19. Assay used: immunoSEQ multiplex PCR; TCRdb lists only in-frame clones, some missing. The data show roughly 49,000 clones, about 89% seen once. Specimen: peripheral blood. The receptors stem from a human donor in a cohort sampled during active COVID-19.

This clone showed up just once. The CDR3 region is CASSDRGRQNYGYTF. CDR3 nucleotide sequence: TGTGCCAGCAGCGACAGGGGGAGGCAAAACTATGGCTACACCTTC. This chain connects TRBV28 to TRBJ1-2; 9 nucleotides match TRBD1. With V trimmed by 6 bases and J by 2 bases, 7 bases remained unmatched. Germline V CDR1 and CDR2: MDHEN, SYDVKM. The CDR3 loop spans 15 amino acids.

The gene calls are TRBV30 and TRBJ1-1; possibly TRBD1 for D (5 bases). The CDR3 is 14 residues long. The V end lost 5 bases, the J end lost 5 bases, and 18 bases lay between the germline ends. The germline gives CDR1 GTSNPN, CDR2 SVGIG (reference sequence). CDR3 loop: CAWGQSLGVTEAFF. The DNA of the CDR3 is TGTGCCTGGGGCCAGTCATTAGGGGTGACTGAAGCTTTCTTT.

This chain uses TRBV5-1 with TRBJ2-5; D perhaps matches TRBD1 (5 bases). V dropped 4 bases and J dropped 10 bases, with 11 bases sitting between them. This CDR3 has 11 residues. Germline V CDR1 and CDR2: SGHRS, YFSETQ. CDR3 sequence reads: CASSDSTDQYF. DNA for the CDR3: TGCGCCAGCAGCGACTCGACAGACCAGTACTTC.

V is TRBV7-2 and J is TRBJ2-3, with a possible D match to TRBD2 (6 bases). The CDR3 loop spans 16 amino acids. CDR1 is SGHTA and CDR2 is FQGNSA in the germline V gene. Trimming pared 3 bases from V and 2 bases from J, leaving 15 bases between. The CDR3 is CASSFVSGGFTDTQYF. The DNA for the CDR3 is TGTGCCAGCAGCTTTGTCAGTGGGGGGTTCACAGATACGCAGTATTTT.

The chain couples TRBV9 to TRBJ2-3; D possibly corresponds to TRBD2 (6 bases). This CDR3 spans 19 amino acids. Trimming left V 0 bases short and J 5 bases short, with 25 bases between. Germline CDR1 and CDR2: SGDLS and YYNGEE. The CDR3 DNA sequence: TGTGCCAGCAGCGTAGCCTCGGGAGCTTCCATTGGGGGAAGAGATACGCAGTATTTT. It is translated as CASSVASGASIGGRDTQYF.

This rearrangement joins TRBV6-5 to TRBJ2-1; 7 bases are shared with TRBD2. V lost 3 bases and J lost 5; bases outside the gene matches: 10. The CDR3 is made up of 16 amino acids. Germline assignment: CDR1 MNHEY and CDR2 SVGAGI. The CDR3 DNA reads TGTGCCAGCAGTTATGAGGCGGGACTAATCAACAATGAGCAGTTCTTC. Its protein is CASSYEAGLINNEQFF.

J is TRBJ2-1 and V is TRBV19; 9 bases fit TRBD1. CDR3 length: 15 amino acids. V dropped 3 bases and J dropped 7; count of bases not matched to a gene: 7. CDR1 and CDR2 (germline): LNHDA, SQIVND (reference sequence). CDR3 DNA: TGTGCCAGTAGTATCAGAGGGACAGGGCCGAATGAGCAGTTCTTC. It yields the protein CASSIRGTGPNEQFF.

CDR3 nucleotides: TGTGCCAGCAGTGAAATGAGGCAAGCCTACGAGCAGTACTTC. The encoded protein is CASSEMRQAYEQYF. The chain is built from TRBV6-1 and TRBJ2-7; no reliable D call. The CDR3 runs to 14 residues. In germline, CDR1 is MNHNS, CDR2 SASEGT. V gave up 2 bases and J gave up 2 bases, with 10 bases separating them.

This rearrangement joins TRBV3-1 (or the pseudogene TRBV3-2) to TRBJ2-3, with a possible D match to TRBD2 (6 bases). V was pared by 1 base and J by 15 bases, with 14 bases between. Looked up from germline, CDR1 is LGHDT and CDR2 is YNNKEL (reference sequence). CDR3 length: 12 amino acids. The CDR3 nucleotides are TGTGCCAGCAGCCAAGGGCGGGGATCAATCTATTTT. It is translated as CASSQGRGSIYF.

Details on this clone: A junction boundary mismatches the germline segment, possibly from a read error. V is TRBV7-9 and J is TRBJ1-5, with D tentatively TRBD1 (5 bases). Germline V gives CDR1 SEHNR, CDR2 FQNEAQ (reference sequence). The CDR3 is made up of 15 amino acids. CDR3 DNA: TGTGCCAGCAGTTTAGGCGACAGTAGCAATCAGCCCCAGCATTTT. Translation: CASSLGDSSNQPQHF.

Written as DNA, the CDR3 is TGTGCCAGCAGTCTGACTAGCACCGGGGAGCTGTTTTTT. Residues: CASSLTSTGELFF. The V and J genes are TRBV2 and TRBJ2-2, with a tentative D call TRBD2 (6 bases). This CDR3 contains 13 residues. Per the germline V gene, CDR1 is SNHLY and CDR2 is FYNNEI. The V gene lost 5 bases and the J gene lost 4 bases, with 8 bases spanning the gap.

The rearrangement joins TRBV7-2 to TRBJ2-5; 11 nucleotides agree with TRBD1. Germline lookup yields CDR1 SGHTA and CDR2 FQGNSA. The CDR3 sequence is 14 residues long. Unmatched junction bases numbered 3, after V lost 4 bases and J lost 5 bases. CDR3 protein: CASSSDRGRETQYF. The CDR3 DNA is TGTGCCAGCAGCTCGGACAGGGGGCGGGAGACCCAGTACTTC.

The chain uses TRBV13 and TRBJ1-1, with D possibly matching TRBD1 (6 bases). CDR3 length: 19 amino acids. V lost 5 bases and J 1 base, leaving 26 bases between the germline ends. CDR1 PRHDT and CDR2 FYEKMQ come from the germline V gene (reference sequence). CDR3 in amino acids: CASSNAVGGNTYWNTEAFF. The DNA of the CDR3 is TGTGCCAGCAGCAATGCGGTTGGGGGCAATACCTATTGGAACACTGAAGCTTTCTTT.

The V call is TRBV7-9, the J call TRBJ2-2, with 12 bases that match TRBD1. The CDR3 spans 15 residues. Trimming cost V 5 bases and J 6 bases; bases outside gene matches: 4. Germline-derived CDR1 and CDR2 are SEHNR and FQNEAQ (reference sequence). In DNA, the CDR3 is TGTGCCAGCAGCGATCGGGACAGGGGGCCCGGGGAGCTGTTTTTT. This gives the protein CASSDRDRGPGELFF.

The chain uses TRBV11-3 and TRBJ1-1, with 7 bases aligning to TRBD1. The CDR3 spans 17 residues. CDR1 SGHNT and CDR2 YENEEA come from the germline V gene. Losses at the gene ends were 0 bases for V and 3 bases for J; bases not matched to a gene: 10. This chain's CDR3 is CASSLDLIDRVDTEAFF. CDR3 nucleotide sequence: TGTGCCAGCAGCTTAGACCTAATTGACAGGGTGGACACTGAAGCTTTCTTT.

The chain employs TRBV5-8 and TRBJ2-1, with 13 bases identical to TRBD2. Trimming cost V 1 base and J 6 bases; bases outside gene matches: 1. From germline, CDR1 is SGHTS and CDR2 YDEGEE. CDR3 length: 15 amino acids. CDR3 DNA sequence: TGTGCCAGCAGCTTGAGGACTAGCGGGAGCAATGAGCAGTTCTTC. This translates into CASSLRTSGSNEQFF.

The rearrangement joins TRBV19 to TRBJ2-3; 7 bases align to TRBD1. Germline trimming cut 4 bases from V and 1 base from J; bases unmatched to any gene: 14. This CDR3 has 18 amino acids. The V gene's germline CDR1 is LNHDA and CDR2 SQIVND (reference sequence). The CDR3 DNA reads TGTGCCAGTAGTACCGATACAGGGGATTATTACCGCACAGATACGCAGTATTTT. Encoded protein: CASSTDTGDYYRTDTQYF.